This entry features one T cell receptor beta chain sequence. Its antigen is currently unknown. A read error is possible here, since a much larger clone lies one base away. Other DNA sequences of this sample code for an identical CDR3. Here immunoSEQ multiplex PCR was the method, and the copy in TCRdb shows in-frame clones only, minus some. The sample lists 450,000 to 650,000 clones; around three quarters were seen once. CDR3 size: 13 residues. V lost 2 bases, J lost 1 base, and 5 bases lay in between. Germline V CDR1 and CDR2: KGHSH, LQKENI. These data are taken from a study of shared clonotypes between healthy human individuals. Whole-study context: Sampling drew on donors who were two women and a few men aged 18 to 49.

The study, taken as a whole, reports: Depth of sequencing was expected to influence donor clonotype sharing.

Sample: PBMCs. V is TRBV18 and J is TRBJ2-5, with D uncertain. The clonotype comes from a woman aged 35 to 49 in good health. Some clones in this sample may be carry-over from other donors' samples. CDR3 coding DNA: TGTGCCAGCTCACCAGGGCTCCAAGAGACCCAGTACTTC. It encodes CASSPGLQETQYF. The whole variable domain, remainder taken from reference TRBV18 and TRBJ2-5, is NAGVMQNPRHLVRRRGQEARLRCSPMKGHSHVYWYRQLPEEGLKFMVYLQKENIIDESGMPKERFSAEFPKEGPSILRIQQVVRGDSAAYFCASSPGLQETQYFGPGTRLLVL.